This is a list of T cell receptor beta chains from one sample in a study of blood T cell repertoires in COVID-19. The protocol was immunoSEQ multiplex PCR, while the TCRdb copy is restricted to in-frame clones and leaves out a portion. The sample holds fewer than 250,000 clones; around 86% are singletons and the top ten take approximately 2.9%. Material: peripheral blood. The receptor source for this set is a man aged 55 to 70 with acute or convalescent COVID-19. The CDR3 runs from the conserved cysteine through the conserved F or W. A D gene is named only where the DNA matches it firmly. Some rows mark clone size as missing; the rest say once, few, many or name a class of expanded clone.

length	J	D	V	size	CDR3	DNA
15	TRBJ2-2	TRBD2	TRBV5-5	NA	CASSPLAGPTGELFF	TGTGCCAGCAGCCCACTAGCGGGGCCCACCGGGGAGCTGTTTTTT
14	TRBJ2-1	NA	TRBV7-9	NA	CASSLAGRVIEQFF	TGTGCCAGCAGCTTAGCAGGGCGGGTGATTGAGCAGTTCTTC
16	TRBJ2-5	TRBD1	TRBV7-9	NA	CASSPPDRAKGETQYF	TGTGCCAGCAGCCCGCCGGACAGGGCAAAAGGAGAGACCCAGTACTTC
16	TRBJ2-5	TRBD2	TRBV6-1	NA	CASSVYSAGGKETQYF	TGTGCCAGCAGTGTCTATTCCGCCGGGGGGAAAGAGACCCAGTACTTC
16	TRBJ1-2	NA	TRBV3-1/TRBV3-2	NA	CASSPRDTLPNYGYTF	TGTGCCAGCAGCCCCCGGGACACCTTGCCTAACTATGGCTACACCTTC
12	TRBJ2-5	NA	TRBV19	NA	CASRDRLETQYF	TGTGCCAGTAGGGACAGACTGGAGACCCAGTACTTC
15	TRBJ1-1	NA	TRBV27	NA	CASSLSRYPDTEAFF	TGTGCCAGCAGTTTATCGCGGTACCCGGACACTGAAGCTTTCTTT
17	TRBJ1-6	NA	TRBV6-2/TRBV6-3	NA	CASSYRGVTSYNSPLHF	TGTGCCAGCAGTTACCGGGGAGTGACCTCCTATAATTCACCCCTCCACTTT
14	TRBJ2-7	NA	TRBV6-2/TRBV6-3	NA	CASSYSHNSYEQYF	TGTGCCAGCAGTTACTCTCACAACTCCTACGAGCAGTACTTC
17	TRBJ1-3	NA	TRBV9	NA	CASSARGGVPSGNTIYF	TGTGCCAGCAGCGCACGGGGCGGGGTACCCTCTGGAAACACCATATATTTT
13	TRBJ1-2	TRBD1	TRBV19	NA	CASRRGGVGGYTF	TGTGCCAGTAGGAGAGGGGGCGTGGGTGGCTACACCTTC
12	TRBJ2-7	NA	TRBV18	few	CASSPGGDEQYF	TGTGCCAGCTCACCAGGGGGCGACGAGCAGTACTTC
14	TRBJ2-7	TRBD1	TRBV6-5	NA	CASRRSTGTYEQYF	TGTGCCAGCAGAAGGTCGACAGGGACCTACGAGCAGTACTTC
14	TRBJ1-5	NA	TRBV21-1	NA	CASDKGAQSQPQHF	TGTGCCAGCGACAAGGGGGCGCAGAGTCAGCCCCAGCATTTT
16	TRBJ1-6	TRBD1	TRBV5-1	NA	CASSLEAGGYNSPLHF	TGCGCCAGCAGCTTGGAGGCAGGGGGCTATAATTCACCCCTCCACTTT
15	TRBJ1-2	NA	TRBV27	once	CASIEHGGANYGYTF	TGTGCCAGCATCGAACACGGGGGGGCCAACTATGGCTACACCTTC
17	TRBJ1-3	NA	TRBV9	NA	CASSGTQGSRTGNTIYF	TGTGCCAGCAGCGGGACTCAGGGGTCCCGTACCGGAAACACCATATATTTT
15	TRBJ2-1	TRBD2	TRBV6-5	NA	CASRAIGGSKNEQFF	TGTGCCAGCAGGGCCATCGGGGGGTCGAAAAATGAGCAGTTCTTC
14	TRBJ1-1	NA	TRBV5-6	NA	CASSPSSRQAEAFF	TGTGCCAGCAGCCCAAGCTCCAGACAGGCTGAAGCTTTCTTT
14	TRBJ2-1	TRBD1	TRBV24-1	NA	CATSETGTGREQFF	TGTGCCACCAGTGAAACCGGGACAGGGAGAGAGCAGTTCTTC
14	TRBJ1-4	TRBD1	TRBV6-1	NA	CASIRDRGKEKLFF	TGTGCCAGCATCCGGGACAGGGGGAAAGAAAAACTGTTTTTT
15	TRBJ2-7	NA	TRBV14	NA	CASSQSRDNSYEQYF	TGTGCCAGCAGCCAGAGCCGGGACAACTCCTACGAGCAGTACTTC
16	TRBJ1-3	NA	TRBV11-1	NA	CASSLGDNSGWNTIYF	TGTGCCAGCAGCCTAGGGGACAACTCTGGATGGAACACCATATATTTT
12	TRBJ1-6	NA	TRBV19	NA	CASSIGQSPLHF	TGTGCCAGTAGTATTGGACAGTCACCCCTCCACTTT
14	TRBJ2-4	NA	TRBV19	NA	CASSIRGTKNIQYF	TGTGCCAGTAGTATTAGAGGGACCAAAAACATTCAGTACTTC
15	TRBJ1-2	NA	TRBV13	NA	CASSLEGEANYGYTF	TGTGCCAGCAGCTTAGAGGGGGAAGCTAACTATGGCTACACCTTC
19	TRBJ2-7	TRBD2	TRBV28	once	CASRYSPGLAGGHPLGQYF	TGTGCCAGCAGGTACTCTCCGGGACTAGCGGGGGGCCACCCTTTGGGGCAGTACTTC
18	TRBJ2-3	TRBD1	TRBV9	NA	CASSVGTGGLDTADTQYF	TGTGCCAGCAGCGTAGGGACAGGGGGCCTAGACACGGCAGATACGCAGTATTTT
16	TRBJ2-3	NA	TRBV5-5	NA	CASSPSLGASTDTQYF	TGTGCCAGCAGTCCGAGCCTCGGAGCTAGCACAGATACGCAGTATTTT
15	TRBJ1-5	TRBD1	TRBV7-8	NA	CASSGGDRVGQPQHF	TGTGCCAGCAGCGGGGGGGACAGGGTAGGGCAGCCCCAGCATTTT
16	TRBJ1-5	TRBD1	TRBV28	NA	CASSPPGQGSNQPQHF	TGTGCCAGCAGTCCCCCGGGACAGGGGAGCAATCAGCCCCAGCATTTT
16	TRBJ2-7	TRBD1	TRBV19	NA	CASSFGQGAGQGEQYF	TGTGCCAGTAGTTTCGGACAGGGGGCAGGACAGGGCGAGCAGTACTTC
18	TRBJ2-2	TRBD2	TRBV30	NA	CACHSGTSGSYGAGELFF	TGTGCCTGTCACTCCGGGACTAGCGGTTCCTACGGGGCCGGGGAGCTGTTTTTT
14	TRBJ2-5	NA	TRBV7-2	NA	CASSLGWRGETQYF	TGTGCCAGCAGCTTAGGGTGGCGAGGGGAGACCCAGTACTTC
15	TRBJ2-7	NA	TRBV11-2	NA	CASSPQGPEKYEQYF	TGTGCCAGCAGCCCCCAGGGGCCAGAGAAATACGAGCAGTACTTC
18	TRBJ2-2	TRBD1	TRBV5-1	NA	CASSQGTGAVFNTGELFF	TGCGCCAGCAGCCAAGGGACAGGGGCTGTCTTCAACACCGGGGAGCTGTTTTTT
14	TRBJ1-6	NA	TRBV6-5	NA	CASSYTRVNSPLHF	TGTGCCAGCAGCTACACACGGGTCAATTCACCCCTCCACTTT
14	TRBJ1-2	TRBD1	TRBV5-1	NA	CASSLEGQDYGYTF	TGCGCCAGCAGCTTGGAGGGACAGGATTATGGCTACACCTTC
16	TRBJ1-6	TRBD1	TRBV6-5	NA	CASSYGTGSYNSPLHF	TGTGCCAGCAGTTACGGGACAGGGTCCTATAATTCACCCCTCCACTTT